In its sample, the clone carrying this T cell receptor (beta chain) was seen many times. Antigen specificity is unknown. The V end lost 3 bases, the J end lost 0 bases, and 9 bases lay between the germline ends. The length of the CDR3 is 15 residues. Germline lookup yields CDR1 MNHNS and CDR2 SASEGT. The source material, about 18-31 mg of unsorted bulk tissue, was used to co-extract RNA and DNA. Patients underwent surgical resection for primary liver carcinoma. The data were taken from a study of tumor-infiltrating lymphocytes in primary liver carcinoma. Study-level information: Each of the samples returned roughly 3.5 to 7.13 million productive TCRbeta reads (a yield similar across tissue types). Study observations and caveats: When set against blood, tumors had a significantly higher top-250-clone fraction (p = 0.039).

A constant-region primer served to make TCR beta cDNA from approximately 490 ng total RNA. Each TCR beta library was derived from three nested multiplex PCR rounds that employed slightly modified ARM-PCR. Each of the first two PCR rounds ran roughly 9 cycles with TRBV1-TRBV30 forward and C-beta reverse primers. TCRdb processed the multiplex PCR reads anew with MiXCR; each CDR3 protein has one entry. In the table there are approximately 88,000 distinct CDR3 sequences, just under 70% of which are singletons. This receptor was obtained from a man aged 40-55 years with primary liver carcinoma and hepatitis B virus infection. The J gene is TRBJ2-4, the V gene TRBV6-1; D may be TRBD1 or TRBD2 (5 bases each). The specimen was tumor-adjacent normal liver tissue. CDR3 region: CASSDTGLAKNIQYF. The CDR3 nucleotides are TGTGCCAGCAGTGATACAGGACTAGCCAAAAACATTCAGTACTTC.